This T cell receptor beta chain originates from a study of CD8 T cells in ankylosing spondylitis. Study-level findings and limits: Reactive arthritis synovial fluid and blood were previously reported to contain some motif variants. CD8+ cells made up the disease-linked clones, which were relatively rare in peripheral blood. There was a TCR beta motif, made of eight highly homologous variants, that appeared characteristic of ankylosing spondylitis blood.

The germline V gene encodes CDR1 SGHVS and CDR2 FNYEAQ. Trimming pared 0 bases from V and 5 bases from J, leaving 13 bases between. The CDR3 sequence is 15 residues long. A single record per CDR3 protein comes from TCRdb applying MiXCR to the 5' RACE reads. The top ten clones hold almost 7% of a sample with about 540,000 distinct CDR3 sequences, more than 9.5% of them seen once. As for this clonotype: The antigen is undetermined.

This chain joins TRBV7-6 and TRBJ1-1, with D perhaps matching TRBD1 (5 bases). The source material was blood, either unsorted or a sorted T cell fraction (not recorded which). This sequence was found in a male donor with ankylosing spondylitis. DNA for the CDR3: TGTGCCAGCAGCTTAGCGTTGGGGGGAGGGACTGAAGCTTTCTTT. It encodes CASSLALGGGTEAFF.